Sequencing of this T cell receptor beta chain was carried out in a study of response to subunit inactivated influenza vaccine. Per germline, CDR1 SGHRS and CDR2 YFSETQ. Trimming removed 0 bases at V and 3 bases at J, with 9 bases between. The CDR3 loop spans 15 amino acids. This clonotype was observed a few times. Its antigen is not known. Study-wide points: Few additional T cells are recruited per seasonal influenza vaccination, authors suggested.

TCRdb fed the RT-PCR reads into MiXCR, producing one record per CDR3 protein. The sample consists of about 180,000 distinct CDR3 sequences, around a tenth of them appearing once. The chain combines TRBV5-1 with TRBJ2-2; TRBD2 might be the D (5 bases). This specimen was non-naive T cells sorted from PBMCs, taken on the day of vaccination. The receptor was isolated from a man in his forties or fifties who received an inactivated influenza vaccine. In nucleotides, the CDR3 is TGCGCCAGCAGCTTGGTTACGGACTACACCGGGGAGCTGTTTTTT. It encodes CASSLVTDYTGELFF. Filled out from reference TRBV5-1 and TRBJ2-2, the complete variable domain reads KAGVTQTPRYLIKTRGQQVTLSCSPISGHRSVSWYQQTPGQGLQFLFEYFSETQRNKGNFPGRFSGRQFSNSRSEMNVSTLELGDSALYLCASSLVTDYTGELFFGEGSRLTVL.